This T cell receptor (beta chain) emerged from a study of blood T cell repertoires in COVID-19. Looking at the study overall: There were acute and convalescent COVID-19 samples, and they came from the United States, Italy and Spain. T cells, B-cell-depleted T cells, or PBMCs supplied cDNA or gDNA.

Assay: immunoSEQ multiplex PCR; the TCRdb copy retains only in-frame clones and omits some. The sample carries about 40,000 clones, about 85% recorded once. As regards this clone: The same CDR3 can be traced to other DNA sequences in this sample.

The sample was peripheral blood. The source is a human donor in a cohort sampled during active COVID-19.

DNA for the CDR3: TGTGCCAGCAGTTTGGGATCAGCGGGGGTGGGGGAGACCCAGTACTTC. Protein product: CASSLGSAGVGETQYF. The V gene is TRBV11-2, the J gene TRBJ2-5, with 8 bases that match TRBD2. Unmatched junction bases numbered 14, after V lost 6 bases and J lost 5 bases. Germline V gives CDR1 SGHAT, CDR2 FQNNGV. This CDR3 is 16 amino acids long. The full variable domain, in which reference TRBV11-2 and TRBJ2-5 provide the parts outside the CDR3, is EAGVAQSPRYKIIEKRQSVAFWCNPISGHATLYWYQQILGQGPKLLIQFQNNGVVDDSQLPKDRFSAERLKGVDSTLKIQPAKLEDSAVYLCASSLGSAGVGETQYFGPGTRLLVL.